These 20 T cell receptor beta chains came from one sample sequenced in a study of T-cell memory formation after mild COVID-19. TCRdb re-derived calls from the 5' RACE reads in MiXCR, one entry per CDR3 protein. The data contain 250,000 to 350,000 distinct CDR3 sequences, roughly 17% of them singletons. The material sequenced was PBMCs or a T cell subset sorted from them (not recorded which). Source of these receptors: a man between 18 and 29 years old who had mild COVID-19 (a few samples of this study predate the infection). Cell type and time point are not known.

This clonotype was seen ten or more times. CDR3 in amino acids: CASSLDGLAVGRGELFF. CDR3 coding DNA: TGTGCCAGCAGCTTGGACGGACTAGCGGTGGGGCGTGGGGAGCTGTTTTTT. The V and J genes are TRBV5-5 and TRBJ2-2; 10 bases map to TRBD2. CDR1 and CDR2 from the germline V gene are SGHKS and YYEKEE (reference sequence). The length of the CDR3 is 17 residues. V trimming: 0 bases; J trimming: 8 bases; junction bases outside the gene matches: 10.

The chain is built from TRBV5-1 and TRBJ2-2, with 9 positions matching TRBD1. In germline, CDR1 is SGHRS, CDR2 YFSETQ. The CDR3 covers 16 residues. The J segment lost 5 bases and the V segment lost 4 bases, leaving 9 bases of the junction unmatched. CDR3 region: CASSLGQGRLTGELFF. The CDR3 DNA sequence: TGCGCCAGCAGCCTGGGACAGGGCAGACTAACCGGGGAGCTGTTTTTT.

V usage is TRBV4-3 and J usage is TRBJ1-2; tentative D call: TRBD1 (6 bases). The CDR3 has 14 residues. In germline, CDR1 is LGHNA, CDR2 YSLEER. V was pared by 8 bases and J by 7 bases, with 20 bases between. CDR3 sequence reads: CASQGRAGDGGYTF. CDR3 in DNA: TGCGCCAGCCAAGGAAGGGCAGGGGATGGTGGCTACACCTTC.

There are a few counts of this clonotype. The chain is built from TRBV6-6 and TRBJ2-7; 9 bases are a match to TRBD1. The CDR3 spans 15 residues. The germline gives CDR1 MNHNY, CDR2 SVGAGI (reference sequence). Trimming removed 8 bases from V and 2 bases from J; junction bases left unmatched: 10. The CDR3 DNA sequence: TGTGCCAGCTACACCACAGGGGGCGGGACCTACGAGCAGTACTTC. Translation: CASYTTGGGTYEQYF.

The chain combines TRBV5-1 with TRBJ2-5; D is uncertain. V lost 2 bases, J lost 4 bases, and 15 bases lay in between. This CDR3 region has 15 residues. CDR1 and CDR2 (germline): SGHRS, YFSETQ. CDR3 sequence reads: CASSFSGYIAETQYF. The DNA of the CDR3 is TGCGCCAGCAGCTTCTCGGGCTATATCGCAGAGACCCAGTACTTC.

The V and J genes are TRBV9 and TRBJ1-2; D perhaps matches TRBD1 (5 bases). There are 14 residues in the CDR3. Trimming left V 0 bases short and J 8 bases short, with 14 bases between. Germline lookup yields CDR1 SGDLS and CDR2 YYNGEE. The CDR3 loop reads CASSVGGEIGGYTF. CDR3 bases: TGTGCCAGCAGCGTAGGGGGGGAAATTGGAGGCTACACCTTC.

This clonotype turned up a few times. J is TRBJ2-5 and V is TRBV12-5, with 10 bases fitting TRBD1. V trimming: 6 bases; J trimming: 3 bases; junction bases outside the gene matches: 10. CDR3 length equals 16 residues. CDR1 and CDR2 (germline): LGHNT, FRNRAP. CDR3 sequence reads: CASGVGTGAPEETQYF. CDR3 DNA sequence: TGTGCTAGTGGCGTGGGGACAGGGGCTCCGGAAGAGACCCAGTACTTC.

The genes are TRBV11-2 and TRBJ2-2; D possibly corresponds to TRBD2 (6 bases). Germline values: CDR1 SGHAT, CDR2 FQNNGV. V was cut by 0 bases and J by 8 bases, with 10 bases left in between. The CDR3 loop spans 14 amino acids. For the CDR3, the DNA is TGTGCCAGCAGCTTAGAGGCGGGGCCGGGGGAGCTGTTTTTT. Translation gives CASSLEAGPGELFF. The complete variable domain, with remaining parts taken from reference TRBV11-2 and TRBJ2-2, reads EAGVAQSPRYKIIEKRQSVAFWCNPISGHATLYWYQQILGQGPKLLIQFQNNGVVDDSQLPKDRFSAERLKGVDSTLKIQPAKLEDSAVYLCASSLEAGPGELFFGEGSRLTVL.

The CDR3 sequence: CASNLALAGMYTGELFF. The CDR3 DNA follows: TGCGCCAGCAACCTAGCCTTAGCGGGGATGTACACCGGGGAGCTGTTTTTT. The chain employs TRBV5-1 and TRBJ2-2; 8 nucleotides match TRBD2. This CDR3 is 17 amino acids long. In germline, CDR1 is SGHRS, CDR2 YFSETQ. Trimming took 6 bases from V and 3 from J; bases not matched to a gene: 13. The full variable domain, with the rest looked up from reference TRBV5-1 and TRBJ2-2, is KAGVTQTPRYLIKTRGQQVTLSCSPISGHRSVSWYQQTPGQGLQFLFEYFSETQRNKGNFPGRFSGRQFSNSRSEMNVSTLELGDSALYLCASNLALAGMYTGELFFGEGSRLTVL.

This clonotype has more than one count but fewer than ten. The chain recombines TRBV12-5 with TRBJ2-3; the D gene is possibly TRBD1 (6 bases). Germline loops: CDR1 LGHNT, CDR2 FRNRAP. V was shortened by 4 bases and J by 13 bases, with 21 bases between the two germline ends. CDR3 length: 14 amino acids. This chain's CDR3 is CASGSGTFSSAEYF. The CDR3 nucleotides read TGTGCTAGTGGTTCCGGGACATTCTCGTCGGCGGAGTATTTT.

This clonotype was observed a few times. The chain uses TRBV4-3 and TRBJ1-1; 7 nucleotides agree with TRBD1. This CDR3 spans 16 amino acids. Germline assignment: CDR1 LGHNA and CDR2 YSLEER. V shed 0 bases and J 3 bases; nucleotides not matched to a gene: 7. CDR3 sequence reads: CASSQDGAGGDTEAFF. The CDR3 bases are TGCGCCAGCAGCCAAGATGGAGCAGGGGGAGACACTGAAGCTTTCTTT.

The V call is TRBV7-2, the J call TRBJ2-7; D is possibly TRBD1 or TRBD2 (6 bases each). V was clipped by 2 bases and J by 7 bases, with 9 bases between them. The length of the CDR3 is 12 residues. CDR1 SGHTA and CDR2 FQGNSA come from the germline V gene. Here the CDR3 DNA reads TGTGCCAGCAGCTTAACAGGGAGGGAGCAGTACGTC. The encoded protein is CASSLTGREQYV.

The gene calls are TRBV29-1 and TRBJ2-1; a possible D gene is TRBD2 (5 bases). The V gene's germline CDR1 is SQVTM and CDR2 ANQGSEA. The CDR3 extends over 13 amino acids. With 5 bases removed from V and 5 bases from J, the gap between germline ends came to 13 bases. The CDR3 DNA reads TGCAGCGTTATCCCGGGATTTGACAATGAGCAGTTCTTC. It codes for CSVIPGFDNEQFF.

This chain connects TRBV7-6 to TRBJ2-1, with 9 bases that match TRBD2. Trimming cost V 1 base and J 12 bases; bases outside gene matches: 10. CDR1 SGHVS and CDR2 FNYEAQ come from the germline V gene. This CDR3 is built from 15 residues. CDR3 sequence reads: CASSLEASGAETQFF. The DNA for the CDR3 is TGTGCCAGCAGCTTAGAGGCTAGCGGGGCAGAAACGCAGTTCTTC.

The chain has TRBV2 and TRBJ1-5; possibly TRBD1 for D (6 bases). The CDR3 contains 12 residues. Trimming removed 3 bases from V and 11 bases from J, with 11 bases in between. The germline CDR1 and CDR2 sequences are SNHLY and FYNNEI. The CDR3 sequence is CASSDHRESQHF. CDR3 sequence (DNA): TGTGCCAGCAGTGACCACAGGGAGTCCCAGCATTTT.

The V gene is TRBV5-1, the J gene TRBJ2-3; D remains unclear. Trimming stripped 0 bases from V and 6 bases from J, with 11 bases between. Germline CDR1 SGHRS, CDR2 YFSETQ. The CDR3 covers 14 residues. This CDR3 is CASSLVAGSDTQYF. CDR3 nucleotide sequence: TGCGCCAGCAGCTTGGTTGCCGGTTCGGATACGCAGTATTTT.

The DNA of the CDR3 is TGCGCCAGCAGCCAAGATCCGGGGGCCCATCAGCCCCAGCATTTT. Translation gives CASSQDPGAHQPQHF. The V and J genes are TRBV4-1 and TRBJ1-5, with D tentatively TRBD1 (6 bases). The CDR3 has 15 residues. The germline CDR1 and CDR2 sequences are MGHRA and YSYEKL. With 0 bases removed from V and 5 bases from J, the gap between germline ends came to 11 bases.

The chain links TRBV7-6 to TRBJ2-1; D call uncertain. The CDR3 runs to 14 residues. Trimming stripped 0 bases from V and 6 bases from J, with 9 bases between. Germline V gives CDR1 SGHVS, CDR2 FNYEAQ. CDR3 nucleotides: TGTGCCAGCAGCTTAGCGGGCAGGACCAATGAGCAGTTCTTC. Translated: CASSLAGRTNEQFF. Based on the CDR3 plus reference TRBV7-6 and TRBJ2-1, the full variable domain is GAGVSQSPRYKVTKRGQDVALRCDPISGHVSLYWYRQALGQGPEFLTYFNYEAQQDKSGLPNDRFSAERPEGSISTLTIQRTEQRDSAMYRCASSLAGRTNEQFFGPGTRLTVL.

This clonotype has a handful of counts. The rearrangement joins TRBV12-3 or TRBV12-4 to TRBJ2-1; 11 nucleotides agree with TRBD2. The J segment lost 3 bases and the V segment lost 4 bases, leaving 5 bases of the junction unmatched. The CDR3 has 16 residues. CDR3 protein: CASSSSGLAVYNEQFF. In nucleotides, the CDR3 is TGTGCCAGCAGTTCGTCGGGACTAGCGGTCTACAATGAGCAGTTCTTC.

The chain links TRBV6-6 to TRBJ1-2, with TRBD1 matching 7 bases. Germline V CDR1 and CDR2: MNHNY, SVGAGI (reference sequence). With V trimmed by 6 bases and J by 4 bases, 11 bases remained unmatched. The CDR3 consists of 15 residues. CDR3 amino acids: CASSTDRVFGYGYTF. CDR3 in DNA: TGTGCCAGCAGCACAGACAGGGTATTTGGCTATGGCTACACCTTC.